This note documents a single TCR beta chain sequence. From germline, CDR1 is KGHSH and CDR2 LQKENI. Trimming left V 3 bases short and J 2 bases short, with 14 bases between. This CDR3 is built from 15 residues. TCRdb fed the RT-PCR reads into MiXCR, producing one record per CDR3 protein. The sample contains 410,000 or so distinct CDR3 sequences, under 20% of which appear only once. The sample originates from a study of patients and donors after allogeneic stem cell transplantation. The receptor's source is a human donor who was either an allogeneic HSCT recipient or a stem cell or donor lymphocyte infusion donor (not recorded which). It is not recorded whose cells these are; they may come from a transplant donor. The chain has TRBV18 and TRBJ2-7; no reliable D call. Sequencing was carried out using blood, either unsorted or a sorted T cell fraction (not recorded which). CDR3 protein: CASSPWRLETYEQYF. CDR3 coding DNA: TGTGCCAGCTCACCGTGGCGGTTAGAAACCTACGAGCAGTACTTC.